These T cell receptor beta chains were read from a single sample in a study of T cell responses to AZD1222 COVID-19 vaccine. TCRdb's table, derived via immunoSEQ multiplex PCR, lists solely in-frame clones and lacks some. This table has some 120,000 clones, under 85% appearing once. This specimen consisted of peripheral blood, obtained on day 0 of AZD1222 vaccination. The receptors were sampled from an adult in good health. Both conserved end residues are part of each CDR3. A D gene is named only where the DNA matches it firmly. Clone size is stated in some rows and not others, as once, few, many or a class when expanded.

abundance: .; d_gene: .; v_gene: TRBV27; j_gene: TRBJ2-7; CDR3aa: CASSPRGAYEQYF; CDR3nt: TGTGCCAGCAGTCCCCGGGGAGCCTACGAGCAGTACTTC
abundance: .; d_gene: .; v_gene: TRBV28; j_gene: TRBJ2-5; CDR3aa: CASSRSGTEETQYF; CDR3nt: TGTGCCAGCAGCCGCTCCGGGACTGAAGAGACCCAGTACTTC
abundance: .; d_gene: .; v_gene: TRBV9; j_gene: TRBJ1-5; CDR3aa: CASSRSEYSNQPQHF; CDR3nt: TGTGCCAGCAGCCGGTCCGAGTATAGCAATCAGCCCCAGCATTTT
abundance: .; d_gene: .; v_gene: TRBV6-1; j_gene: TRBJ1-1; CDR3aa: CASSEETPGLEAFF; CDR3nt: TGTGCCAGCAGTGAAGAGACACCGGGCCTTGAAGCTTTCTTT
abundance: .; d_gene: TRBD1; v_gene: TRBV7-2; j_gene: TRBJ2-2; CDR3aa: CASSPRTGRIRTGELFF; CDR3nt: TGTGCCAGCAGCCCGCGGACAGGGCGGATTAGGACCGGGGAGCTGTTTTTT
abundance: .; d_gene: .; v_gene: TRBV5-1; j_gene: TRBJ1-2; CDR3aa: CASSLDPDRRYGYTF; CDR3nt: TGCGCCAGCAGCTTAGATCCCGACAGGCGCTATGGCTACACCTTC
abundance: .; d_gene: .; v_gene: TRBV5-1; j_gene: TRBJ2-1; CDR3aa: CASSLVVSSEQFF; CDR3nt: TGCGCCAGCAGCTTGGTAGTTTCGAGTGAGCAGTTCTTC
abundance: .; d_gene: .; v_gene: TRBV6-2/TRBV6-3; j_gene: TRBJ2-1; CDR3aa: CASSYLEVEQFF; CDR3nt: TGTGCCAGCAGTTACCTTGAGGTTGAGCAGTTCTTC
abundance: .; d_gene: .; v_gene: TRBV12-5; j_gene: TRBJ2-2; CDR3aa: CASGPTNTGELFF; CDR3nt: TGTGCTAGTGGCCCTACAAACACCGGGGAGCTGTTTTTT
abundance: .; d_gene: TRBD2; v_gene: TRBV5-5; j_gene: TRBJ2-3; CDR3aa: CASSLEDGGAGDTQYF; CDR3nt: TGTGCCAGCAGCTTAGAAGACGGGGGGGCAGGAGATACGCAGTATTTT
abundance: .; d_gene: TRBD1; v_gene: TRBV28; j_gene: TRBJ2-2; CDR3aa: CASSLTGGSNTGELFF; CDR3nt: TGTGCCAGCAGTTTGACAGGGGGATCGAACACCGGGGAGCTGTTTTTT
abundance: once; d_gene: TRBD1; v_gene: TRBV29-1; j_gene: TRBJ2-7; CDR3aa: CSAAGTGGSYEQYF; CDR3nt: TGCAGCGCTGCCGGGACAGGGGGTTCCTACGAGCAGTACTTC
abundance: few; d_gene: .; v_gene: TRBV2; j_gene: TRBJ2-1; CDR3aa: CARELRDGHNEQFF; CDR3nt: TGTGCCAGGGAGCTCCGGGACGGACACAATGAGCAGTTCTTC
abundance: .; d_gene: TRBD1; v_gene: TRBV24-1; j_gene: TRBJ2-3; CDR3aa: CATSDRDRGPGDTQYF; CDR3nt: TGTGCCACCAGTGATCGAGACAGGGGGCCAGGAGATACGCAGTATTTT
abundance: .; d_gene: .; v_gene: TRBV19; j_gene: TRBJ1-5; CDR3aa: CASRGGSGQPQHF; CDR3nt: TGTGCCAGTAGAGGGGGTTCCGGTCAGCCCCAGCATTTT
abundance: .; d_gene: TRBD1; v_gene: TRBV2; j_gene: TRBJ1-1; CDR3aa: CASSPRTGLNTEAFF; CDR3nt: TGTGCCAGCAGCCCCAGGACAGGGCTAAACACTGAAGCTTTCTTT
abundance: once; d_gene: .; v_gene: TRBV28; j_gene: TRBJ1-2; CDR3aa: CASSPGTYGYTF; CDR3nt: TGTGCCAGCAGTCCAGGGACCTATGGCTACACCTTC
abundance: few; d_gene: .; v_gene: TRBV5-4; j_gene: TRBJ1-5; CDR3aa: CASSSGDQPQHF; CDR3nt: TGTGCCAGCAGCTCGGGAGATCAGCCCCAGCATTTT
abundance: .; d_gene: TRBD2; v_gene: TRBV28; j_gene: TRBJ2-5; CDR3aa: CATGTSGGETQYF; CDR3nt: TGTGCCACCGGGACTAGCGGGGGAGAGACCCAGTACTTC